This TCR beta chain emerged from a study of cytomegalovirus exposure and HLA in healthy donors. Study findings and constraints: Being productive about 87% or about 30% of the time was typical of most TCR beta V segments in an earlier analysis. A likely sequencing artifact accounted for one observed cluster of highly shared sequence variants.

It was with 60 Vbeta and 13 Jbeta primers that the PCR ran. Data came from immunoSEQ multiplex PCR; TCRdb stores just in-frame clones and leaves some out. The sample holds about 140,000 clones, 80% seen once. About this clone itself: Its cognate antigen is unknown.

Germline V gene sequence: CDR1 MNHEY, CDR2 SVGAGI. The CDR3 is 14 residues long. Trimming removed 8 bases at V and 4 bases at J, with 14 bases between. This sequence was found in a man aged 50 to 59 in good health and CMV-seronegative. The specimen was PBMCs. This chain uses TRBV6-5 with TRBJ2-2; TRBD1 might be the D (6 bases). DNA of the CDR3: TGTGCCAGCCTCCGGACAGTTGCCACCGGGGAGCTGTTTTTT. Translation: CASLRTVATGELFF.